This T cell receptor (beta chain) was identified in a study of response to subunit inactivated influenza vaccine. Findings and limits, study-wide: It was suggested by the authors that few new T cells are recruited by each seasonal influenza vaccination.

Comments on this clonotype: Its cognate antigen is unknown.

V was trimmed by 2 bases and J by 7 bases, leaving 19 bases between them. This CDR3 spans 16 amino acids. Per germline, CDR1 SEHNR and CDR2 FQNEAQ (reference sequence). TCRdb called the RT-PCR reads again in MiXCR, with one record for every CDR3 protein. The data contain under 950,000 distinct CDR3 sequences, 21% of them singletons. The sequence derives from a man aged 50 or older who received an inactivated influenza vaccine. J is TRBJ2-3 and V is TRBV7-9; no definite D call. The sample in question was PBMCs from blood, obtained approximately 5 days after vaccination. The CDR3 region has the DNA TGTGCCAGCAGCTTAATAGAATTTGCCTCGGGTAATACGCAGTATTTT. Protein: CASSLIEFASGNTQYF.